These T cell receptor beta chains were read from a single sample in a study of CD8 T cells in Susac syndrome. Each CDR3 protein is one row after TCRdb ran MiXCR on the immunoSEQ multiplex PCR reads. In the table there are 150,000 to 200,000 distinct CDR3 sequences, around 95% of which are singletons. Sequencing was performed on CD4+ T cells from PBMCs. The receptors shown here come from a human donor in good health. Each CDR3 is given with its conserved first and last residue.

j_call | v_call | cdr3_aa
TRBJ1-1 | TRBV29-1 | CSTLGPLNTEAFF
TRBJ2-3 | TRBV5-1 | CASSFSTSTDTQYF
TRBJ2-7 | TRBV6-5 | CASSYMGLEQYF
TRBJ1-6 | TRBV7-6 | CASSLGGANVNSPLHF
TRBJ2-4 | TRBV4-1 | CASSPTLGIQYF
TRBJ2-1 | TRBV2 | CASSGERGQQFF
TRBJ2-5 | TRBV7-2 | CASSSWDRQETQYF
TRBJ1-1 | TRBV20-1 | CSATDRYTEAFF
TRBJ2-2 | TRBV11-1 | CAIAGGTVATGELFF
TRBJ2-5 | TRBV7-3 | CASSPGTSGAGETQYF
TRBJ2-7 | TRBV19 | CASSIPGNSYEQYF
TRBJ2-7 | TRBV13 | CASSFRGRSSYEQYF
TRBJ1-1 | TRBV3-1 | CASSQGGRNTEAFF